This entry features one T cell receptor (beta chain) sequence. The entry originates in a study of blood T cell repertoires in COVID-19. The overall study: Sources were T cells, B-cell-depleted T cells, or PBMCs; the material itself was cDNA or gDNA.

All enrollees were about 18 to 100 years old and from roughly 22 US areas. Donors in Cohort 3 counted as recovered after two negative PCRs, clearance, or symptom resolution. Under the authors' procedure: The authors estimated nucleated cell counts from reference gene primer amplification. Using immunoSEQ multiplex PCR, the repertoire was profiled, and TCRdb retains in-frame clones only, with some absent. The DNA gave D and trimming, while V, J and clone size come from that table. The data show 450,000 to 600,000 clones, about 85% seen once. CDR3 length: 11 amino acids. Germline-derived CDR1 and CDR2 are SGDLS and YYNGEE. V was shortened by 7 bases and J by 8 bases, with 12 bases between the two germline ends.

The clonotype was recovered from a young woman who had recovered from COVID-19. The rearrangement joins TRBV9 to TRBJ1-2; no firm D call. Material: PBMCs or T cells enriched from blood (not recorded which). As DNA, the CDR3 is TGTGCCAGCTCCCTAAGAGGGGGCTACACCTTC. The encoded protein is CASSLRGGYTF.